This note documents a single T cell receptor (beta chain) sequence. Sequenced by immunoSEQ multiplex PCR; TCRdb stores in-frame clones only, minus some. The sample carries some 2,100,000 clones, 90% to 96% recorded once. The trim removed 4 bases at V and 5 bases at J, leaving 5 bases unmatched. The CDR3 has 15 amino acids. The V gene's germline CDR1 is MNHNS and CDR2 SASEGT. This specimen comes from a study of shared clonotypes between healthy human individuals. V gene TRBV6-1 combines with J gene TRBJ1-4; 9 nucleotides line up with TRBD1. Specimen: naive CD4+ T cells sorted from blood. Subset in this sample: CD45RA+ positively selected. The clonotype originates from a man between 18 and 35 years old in good health. The CDR3 DNA is TGTGCCAGCAGTGCCACAGGGGGCCCGAATGAAAAACTGTTTTTT. Translation: CASSATGGPNEKLFF.